The TCR beta chain described here comes from a study of memory CD4+ T cells and cytomegalovirus serostatus. The overall study: Of the healthy Belgian adults, several were CMV seropositive and 24 seronegative.

Study observations and caveats: The CMV-associated TCR signature appears largely within the CD4+ memory repertoire. Each of around 69 CMV-associated TCRbeta sequences occurred in one to five individuals.

Authors' methods: Out-of-frame sequences were removed, leaving about 2.2 million distinct TCRbeta sequences. The method was immunoSEQ multiplex PCR; TCRdb's version includes in-frame clones alone and lacks a portion of them. V and J calls plus clone size are reproduced from that table; the DNA served to infer D and trimming. Altogether under 80,000 clones are present, about 73% being singletons, with the ten largest covering approximately 2.8%. The sort gate was single viable CD3+CD4+CD8-CD45RO+ cells for memory CD4+ T cells. Details on this clone: Antigen specificity is unknown.

V was trimmed by 4 bases and J by 4 bases, leaving 34 bases between them. The germline CDR1 and CDR2 sequences are MNHEY and SMNVEV (reference sequence). The CDR3 extends over 21 amino acids. This chain uses TRBV27 with TRBJ1-2; maybe TRBD1 (6 bases). The sequenced sample was memory CD4+ T cells from blood. The clonotype originates from an adult in good health and CMV-seropositive. The CDR3 DNA follows: TGTGCCAGCAGTTATGACTCATCGGGGGACAAGGGCGGGTGGGGGACCTATGGCTACACCTTC. It is translated as CASSYDSSGDKGGWGTYGYTF.